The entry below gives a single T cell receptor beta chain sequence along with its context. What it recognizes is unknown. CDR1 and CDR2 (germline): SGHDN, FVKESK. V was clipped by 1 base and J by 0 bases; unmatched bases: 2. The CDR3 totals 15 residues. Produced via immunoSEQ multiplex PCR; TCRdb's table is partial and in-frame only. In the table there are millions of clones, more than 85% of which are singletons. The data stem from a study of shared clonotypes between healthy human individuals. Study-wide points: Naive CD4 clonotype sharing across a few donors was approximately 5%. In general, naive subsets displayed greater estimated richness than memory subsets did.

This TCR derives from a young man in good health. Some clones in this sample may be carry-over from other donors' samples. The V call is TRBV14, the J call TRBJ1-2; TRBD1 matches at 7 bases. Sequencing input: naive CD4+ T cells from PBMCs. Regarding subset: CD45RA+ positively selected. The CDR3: CASSQGGTANYGYTF. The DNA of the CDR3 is TGTGCCAGCAGCCAAGGGGGGACAGCTAACTATGGCTACACCTTC.